These 19 T cell receptor beta chains originate from one sample sequenced in a study of OX40 agonist ivuxolimab in advanced cancers. To prepare the library, the immunoSEQ multiplex PCR assay was applied. TCRdb stores this immuneACCESS table with in-frame sequences only. Part of the clones is absent; in the studies checked, under half of the shortfall reflects unresolved V genes, and no reason is known for the rest. The sample table records nearly 95,000 clones; under 95% of these occur just once. Roughly 2.6% of the sample is held by the ten biggest clonotypes. The sample consisted of CD4+ or CD8+ T cells sorted from blood, taken in a trial of the OX40 agonist ivuxolimab. Receptor source: an adult with an advanced solid tumor such as melanoma, head and neck, liver or kidney cancer.

This chain connects TRBV11-2 to TRBJ2-7, with 11 bases aligning to TRBD2. The CDR3 runs 15 residues. V shed 1 base and J 5 bases; nucleotides not matched to a gene: 4. CDR1 SGHAT and CDR2 FQNNGV come from the germline V gene. The CDR3 DNA sequence: TGTGCCAGCAGCTTAGGTCTACTAGCGGGAGACGAGCAGTACTTC. Its protein is CASSLGLLAGDEQYF.

The CDR3 reads CASSLSVYYGYTF. In DNA form, the CDR3 reads TGTGCCAGCAGCTTATCAGTGTACTATGGCTACACCTTC. The V gene is TRBV7-8, the J gene TRBJ1-2; D gene uncertain. Trimming shortened V by 2 bases and J by 3 bases, and 7 bases separated the two germline ends. Germline loops: CDR1 SGHVS, CDR2 FQNEAQ. The CDR3 covers 13 residues.

The V call is TRBV10-2, the J call TRBJ2-2; TRBD2 aligns across 8 bases. V lost 10 bases to trimming and J lost 7 bases; unmatched junction nucleotides: 11. The CDR3 has 14 residues. The germline gives CDR1 WSHSY, CDR2 SAAADI. The CDR3 here is CATGGDSGIGELFF. As DNA, the CDR3 is TGCGCCACTGGGGGGGATAGCGGGATCGGGGAGCTGTTTTTT.

The CDR3 loop reads CASRLGGGSPLHF. For the CDR3, the DNA is TGTGCCAGCCGCCTGGGGGGGGGATCACCCCTCCACTTT. The chain links TRBV6-5 to TRBJ1-6; D may be TRBD1 (5 bases). Germline CDR1 MNHEY, CDR2 SVGAGI. V lost 8 bases to trimming and J lost 10 bases, with 15 bases between them. The CDR3 is 13 residues long.

This chain uses TRBV4-1 with TRBJ2-3; 7 nucleotides line up with TRBD1. The germline V gene has CDR1 MGHRA and CDR2 YSYEKL. This CDR3 region has 16 residues. V lost 0 bases and J lost 2; bases outside the gene matches: 5. CDR3 nucleotides: TGCGCCAGCAGCCAAGATCAAGGGGGCTTCACAGATACGCAGTATTTT. It translates to CASSQDQGGFTDTQYF.

This clone was seen once. V gene TRBV2 combines with J gene TRBJ2-1; the D is unclear. This CDR3 spans 14 amino acids. Germline assignment: CDR1 SNHLY and CDR2 FYNNEI. V lost 4 bases and J 5 bases, leaving 12 bases between the germline ends. CDR3 protein: CASSGWEGNNEQFF. The CDR3 DNA is TGTGCCAGCAGTGGTTGGGAAGGAAACAATGAGCAGTTCTTC.

The chain couples TRBV15 to TRBJ2-7; 10 bases are shared with TRBD1. With 4 bases clipped from V and 6 bases from J, the junction kept 6 bases outside the gene matches. The CDR3 totals 14 residues. Germline V gene sequence: CDR1 LNHNV, CDR2 YYDKDF (reference sequence). The DNA for the CDR3 is TGTGCCACCAGCATCCCGGGACAGGGGTCCGAGCAGTACTTC. Residues: CATSIPGQGSEQYF. The full variable domain, in which reference TRBV15 and TRBJ2-7 provide the parts outside the CDR3, is DAMVIQNPRYQVTQFGKPVTLSCSQTLNHNVMYWYQQKSSQAPKLLFHYYDKDFNNEADTPDNFQSRRPNTSFCFLDIRSPGLGDTAMYLCATSIPGQGSEQYFGPGTRLTVT.

The chain links TRBV11-2 to TRBJ2-7, with 7 bases matching TRBD1. The trim removed 5 bases at V and 0 bases at J, leaving 13 bases unmatched. Per the germline V gene, CDR1 is SGHAT and CDR2 is FQNNGV. This CDR3 contains 17 residues. CDR3 region: CASSAYRTGYNSYEQYF. The DNA for the CDR3 is TGTGCCAGCAGCGCTTATAGGACAGGCTATAACTCCTACGAGCAGTACTTC.

The chain couples TRBV9 to TRBJ2-7; TRBD2 matches 7 bases. CDR3 length equals 15 residues. CDR1 SGDLS and CDR2 YYNGEE come from the germline V gene. V was clipped by 4 bases and J by 3 bases; unmatched bases: 10. CDR3 residues: CASSTREATYYEQYF. CDR3 DNA: TGTGCCAGCAGCACCCGGGAGGCTACATACTACGAGCAGTACTTC.

This chain links TRBV9 with TRBJ2-3; D call uncertain. CDR1 SGDLS and CDR2 YYNGEE come from the germline V gene. The CDR3 has 15 amino acids. V lost 5 bases, J lost 0 bases, and 13 bases lay in between. The CDR3 loop reads CASRPGVASTDTQYF. For the CDR3, the DNA is TGTGCCAGCAGGCCAGGAGTCGCAAGCACAGATACGCAGTATTTT.

This chain joins TRBV7-9 and TRBJ2-6, with unresolved D. CDR3 size: 12 residues. The V end lost 9 bases, the J end lost 1 base, and 4 bases lay between the germline ends. CDR1 is SEHNR and CDR2 is FQNEAQ in the germline V gene (reference sequence). Here the CDR3 DNA reads TGTGCCAGTCTTTCTGGGGCCAACGTCCTGACTTTC. The encoded protein is CASLSGANVLTF. Drawing the rest from reference TRBV7-9 and TRBJ2-6, the complete variable domain is DTGVSQNPRHKITKRGQNVTFRCDPISEHNRLYWYRQTLGQGPEFLTYFQNEAQLEKSRLLSDRFSAERPKGSFSTLEIQRTEQGDSAMYLCASLSGANVLTFGAGSRLTVL.

The V call is TRBV11-2, the J call TRBJ2-6; 8 bases align to TRBD2. CDR3 length: 18 amino acids. V shed 7 bases and J 0 bases; nucleotides not matched to a gene: 11. Per germline, CDR1 SGHAT and CDR2 FQNNGV. The DNA of the CDR3 is TGTGCCAGCAATAGGGGGGGACTAGGAACCTCTGGGGCCAACGTCCTGACTTTC. Protein sequence: CASNRGGLGTSGANVLTF.

The V and J genes are TRBV11-2 and TRBJ2-5; D is ambiguous. CDR1 and CDR2 (germline): SGHAT, FQNNGV. This CDR3 has 13 residues. The V and J ends lost 0 bases and 5 bases respectively, with 7 bases between them. CDR3 nucleotides: TGTGCCAGCAGCTTAGAGGGGTGGGAGACCCAGTACTTC. It encodes CASSLEGWETQYF.

The chain joins TRBV27 to TRBJ1-1; 8 bases match TRBD1. The ends lost 2 bases at V and 4 bases at J; junction bases unmatched: 0. The CDR3 length is 13 residues. Germline V CDR1 and CDR2: MNHEY, SMNVEV (reference sequence). CDR3 residues: CASSLGTGTEAFF. CDR3 coding DNA: TGTGCCAGCAGTTTAGGGACAGGCACTGAAGCTTTCTTT.

The chain joins TRBV2 to TRBJ2-7; tentatively, D is TRBD1 (5 bases). Germline values: CDR1 SNHLY, CDR2 FYNNEI. The CDR3 spans 14 residues. The ends were cut back, 7 bases at V and 3 bases at J, with 16 bases in the middle. The CDR3 spells CASKGAGHYYEQYF. CDR3 sequence (DNA): TGTGCCAGCAAAGGGGCAGGACATTACTACGAGCAGTACTTC.

This clone appeared a single time. J is TRBJ2-1 and V is TRBV11-2; 12 positions match TRBD2. Germline CDR1 and CDR2: SGHAT and FQNNGV. The V segment lost 3 bases and the J segment 8 bases; nucleotides outside the gene matches: 11. The CDR3 is 17 amino acids. The CDR3 protein is CASSLESTSGRIHEQFF. The CDR3 coding sequence is TGTGCCAGCAGCTTGGAGTCGACTAGCGGGAGAATCCATGAGCAGTTCTTC.

J is TRBJ2-1 and V is TRBV27, with 8 bases fitting TRBD1. Per the germline V gene, CDR1 is MNHEY and CDR2 is SMNVEV (reference sequence). The CDR3 has 12 amino acids. J lost 9 bases, V lost 8 bases, and 6 bases had no gene match. The CDR3 sequence is CASGIQGVEQFF. CDR3 bases: TGTGCCAGCGGAATACAGGGGGTTGAGCAGTTCTTC.

This chain joins TRBV19 and TRBJ1-2, with D unresolved. Germline-derived CDR1 and CDR2 are LNHDA and SQIVND (reference sequence). V was pared by 6 bases and J by 3 bases, with 11 bases between. The CDR3 spans 13 residues. CDR3 sequence reads: CASSHNGDYGYTF. The CDR3 bases are TGTGCCAGTAGCCATAACGGTGACTATGGCTACACCTTC.

The chain combines TRBV7-9 with TRBJ2-5, with unresolved D. V lost 2 bases, J lost 0 bases, and 10 bases lay in between. This CDR3 spans 15 amino acids. Per germline, CDR1 SEHNR and CDR2 FQNEAQ (reference sequence). Here the CDR3 DNA reads TGTGCCAGCAGCTTATCGGTTGAATACCAAGAGACCCAGTACTTC. Protein sequence: CASSLSVEYQETQYF.